This T cell receptor beta chain was captured by sequencing in a study of shared clonotypes between healthy human individuals. The CDR3 loop spans 16 amino acids. V was clipped by 1 base and J by 1 base, with 11 bases between them. Germline CDR1 SGHAT, CDR2 FQNNGV. Assay execution took place at the deep level. Splitting of each subset's genomic DNA was done evenly across several immunoSEQ plates. The table came from immunoSEQ multiplex PCR; TCRdb's copy has only in-frame clones and leaves some out. The sample consists of nearly 1,000,000 clones, over 75% of them appearing once. In regard to this clone: Its matching antigen is unknown.

Study outcomes and limitations: The sharing of about 5% of naive CD4 clonotypes was seen across a few donors. In having few donors, the study represented limited genetic and exposure-history diversity.

The source is a man aged 18 to 30 in good health. The gene calls are TRBV11-2 and TRBJ2-4; TRBD2 might be the D (6 bases). Sequencing was carried out using memory CD4+ T cells sorted from blood. Subset of the sample: CD45RA-negative fraction. The CDR3 sequence is CASSLVTGAAKNIQYF. CDR3 nucleotide sequence: TGTGCCAGCAGCTTAGTAACGGGAGCGGCCAAAAACATTCAGTACTTC.